The present T cell receptor beta chain was sequenced within a study of T cells after yellow fever vaccination (dated by TCRdb to about 2019). For context, the study as a whole: Libraries from fractions with low cell numbers were prepared with the SMART-Seq v4 Ultra Low Input RNA kit. To follow T-cell clones before and after both primary and booster YFV17D yellow fever vaccination, bulk TCR alpha and beta repertoires underwent longitudinal sequencing. Two healthy male donors made up the cohort, one aged 18 to 30 years and the other aged 30 to 40 years. Blood samples were taken at several timepoints before and after primary and secondary immunization, and bulk PBMC replicates and cell subsets were isolated.

Its CDR3 holds 15 amino acids, cysteine through phenylalanine. Just the 45-base CDR3 DNA is kept, in frame starting at base 1. Trimming costs V 5 bases and J 8 bases, and their ends lie 20 bases apart. CDR1 is given as MNHEY and CDR2 as SMNVEV, both from the germline V gene (reference sequence). The meaning of the sample's treatment or condition label: live attenuated yellow fever vaccine strain. At every blood-draw timepoint, two biological replicates of bulk PBMCs were collected. PBMCs were isolated from peripheral blood using a standard Ficoll-Paque protocol. TriZol was used to extract RNA from bulk PBMCs, CD4 and CD8 fractions, and dextramer-positive and dextramer-negative fractions. TCR cDNA was synthesized by 5'RACE template switching, which introduced a universal primer site and unique molecular identifiers. cDNA synthesis was primed from both the TCR alpha and TCR beta constant segments. Library amplification involved two PCR steps, and the second step added sample barcodes and sequencing adapters. Sequencing of libraries was performed on Illumina HiSeq 2500 (2x100 bp) or NovaSeq (2x150 bp). The study's own analysis went as follows. MIGEC handled demultiplexing of reads and collapsing into UMI consensus sequences, while MiXCR performed V(D)J alignment. Vaccine-responding clonotypes were identified with edgeR using replicate PBMC samples, with FDR below 0.01 and a log2 fold change above 5 up to day 15 being required. Each bulk clonotype was labeled CD4 or CD8 based on which sequenced repertoire, CD4 or CD8, contained the clonotype at higher abundance. TCRdb reworked the public reads: Q25 trimming with fastp, MiXCR clone assembly, productive beta chains retained. Identical CDR3 proteins give one entry, which carries the most common genes and DNA. These V and J calls derive from TCRdb rather than the authors' analysis. The sample table contains roughly 500,000 distinct CDR3 sequences; only one count was recorded for 15% to 20% of them. The ten largest clonotypes hold around an eighth of the sample.

For this clonotype: This receptor's antigen is unknown. Base qualities are missing; no much larger clone stands one base away.

Overall study outcomes, separate from this receptor: The secondary T-cell response was weaker than the primary response but faster, peaking on day 5 instead of day 15. Most clones expanded after primary vaccination (96% of CD4 and around 88% of CD8) were re-detected after the booster, suggesting that broad memory maintenance occurred. Computational filtering was required because FACS-sorted repertoires could contain abundant contaminating clonotypes from the bulk population. Because only a couple of donors were included in the study, the extent to which the findings can be generalized is limited. A small fraction of clonotypes showed up in both the CD4 and CD8 compartments, probably as a result of convergent recombination.

The input for sequencing was PBMCs, taken 15 days after the yellow fever booster vaccination. The chain is assembled from TRBV27 and TRBJ2-3; possibly the D gene is TRBD2, per 5 matching bases. The TCR comes from a young man who received the YFV17D yellow fever vaccine. The DNA sequence is TGTGCCAGCAGTGCGGACGGGATTGAAGTAGCTACGCAGTATTTT. This sequence encodes CASSADGIEVATQYF.